Shown below are 9 T cell receptor beta chains from a single sample sequenced in a study of blood T cell repertoires in COVID-19. Method: immunoSEQ multiplex PCR; TCRdb's copy keeps in-frame clones and lacks some. In the table there are a few hundred thousand clones, about nine tenths of which are singletons. Input material: peripheral blood. The source is a woman under 40 with active or convalescent COVID-19.

The rearrangement uses TRBV4-3 and TRBJ2-7, with D possibly being TRBD1 (5 bases). The V gene lost 0 bases and the J gene lost 5 bases, with 8 bases spanning the gap. CDR1 LGHNA and CDR2 YSLEER come from the germline V gene. CDR3 length: 13 amino acids. CDR3 amino acids: CASSQETAHEQYF. CDR3 bases: TGCGCCAGCAGCCAAGAGACAGCCCACGAGCAGTACTTC.

The CDR3 sequence: CASSWAGLAVAETQYF. For the CDR3, the DNA is TGCGCCAGCAGCTGGGCCGGACTAGCGGTGGCGGAGACCCAGTACTTC. V and J are TRBV5-1 and TRBJ2-5; 10 bases match TRBD2. CDR3 size: 16 residues. Germline V gene sequence: CDR1 SGHRS, CDR2 YFSETQ. After removal of 3 bases from V and 5 bases from J, the junction contained 10 bases not matched to a gene.

With respect to this clone: The junction and the germline gene differ at one end; a read error may be behind it. The chain is built from TRBV10-3 and TRBJ2-7; unclear D gene. This CDR3 has 15 residues. CDR1 ENHRY and CDR2 SYGVKD come from the germline V gene. Written as DNA, the CDR3 is TGTGCCATCAGCCACCCCACGCGCACGAACTTAACCCTCCTCTTC. Its translation: CAISHPTRTNLTLLF.

The sample holds one count of this clone. J is TRBJ1-5 and V is TRBV28, with D unresolved. CDR1 MDHEN and CDR2 SYDVKM come from the germline V gene. Trimming took 5 bases from V and 2 from J, leaving 10 bases between them. The CDR3 spans 14 residues. Written as DNA, the CDR3 is TGTGCCAGCAGTCCCGGGAGGGGCAATCAGCCCCAGCATTTT. This translates into CASSPGRGNQPQHF.

The V gene is TRBV15, the J gene TRBJ2-7, with D perhaps matching TRBD2 (6 bases). The CDR3 is 15 residues long. Trimming shortened V by 1 base and J by 1 base, and 11 bases separated the two germline ends. CDR1 LNHNV and CDR2 YYDKDF come from the germline V gene (reference sequence). The CDR3 sequence: CATSRGVGGSYEQYF. CDR3 coding DNA: TGTGCCACCAGCAGAGGGGTGGGGGGTTCCTACGAGCAGTACTTC.

V usage is TRBV10-3 and J usage is TRBJ1-4; 9 bases map to TRBD1. Germline CDR1 and CDR2: ENHRY and SYGVKD. The CDR3 is 15 residues long. Trimming cost V 4 bases and J 2 bases; bases outside gene matches: 2. The CDR3 is CAISAGQGTNEKLFF. The CDR3 DNA reads TGTGCCATCAGTGCGGGACAGGGCACTAATGAAAAACTGTTTTTT.

In DNA, the CDR3 is TGTGCCAGCAGACAGGGACTAGCGGGCTGGGGCGATGAGCAGTTCTTC. Residues: CASRQGLAGWGDEQFF. The chain links TRBV28 to TRBJ2-1, with 12 bases lining up with TRBD2. Germline V CDR1 and CDR2: MDHEN, SYDVKM. This CDR3 spans 16 amino acids. The J segment lost 8 bases and the V segment lost 6 bases, leaving 11 bases of the junction unmatched.

The CDR3 DNA follows: TGTGCCAGCCTTATGCGAGCTAATGAAAAACTGTTTTTT. This gives the protein CASLMRANEKLFF. The V and J genes are TRBV28 and TRBJ1-4, with D hard to call. The germline CDR1 and CDR2 sequences are MDHEN and SYDVKM. Trimming took off 8 bases at V and 3 bases at J, with 10 bases between the two ends. This CDR3 spans 13 amino acids.

The sample holds one count of this clone. The chain joins TRBV6-2 or TRBV6-3 to TRBJ2-1, with 11 bases identical to TRBD1. Germline V gene sequence: CDR1 MNHEY, CDR2 SVGEGT. The CDR3 sequence is 17 residues long. V lost 5 bases to trimming and J lost 2 bases; unmatched junction nucleotides: 8. In DNA, the CDR3 is TGTGCCAGCAGTCCCTGGACAGGGGGCCAAACCTACAATGAGCAGTTCTTC. This sequence encodes CASSPWTGGQTYNEQFF.